What follows are 19 T cell receptor beta chains derived from one specimen sequenced in a study of cytomegalovirus exposure and HLA in healthy donors. With 60 Vbeta and 13 Jbeta primers, the PCR was carried out. Measured with immunoSEQ multiplex PCR; TCRdb has only the in-frame clones, and not every one. Among 140,000 or so clones listed, approximately 68% were seen once. What was sequenced was PBMCs. The receptors come from a man between 60 and 75 years old in good health and CMV-seronegative.

V is TRBV9 and J is TRBJ2-2, with unresolved D. Trimming cost V 0 bases and J 7 bases, with 16 bases left between them. The CDR3 is 16 residues long. Germline loops: CDR1 SGDLS, CDR2 YYNGEE. This CDR3 is CASSVDPGSSIGELFF. The CDR3 nucleotides are TGTGCCAGCAGCGTAGACCCCGGGTCGAGTATCGGGGAGCTGTTTTTT.

This chain uses TRBV18 with TRBJ2-6; D not certain. The length of the CDR3 is 14 residues. Germline lookup yields CDR1 KGHSH and CDR2 LQKENI. Trimming cost V 1 base and J 2 bases, with 3 bases left between them. The CDR3 spells CASSPRTGANVLTF. CDR3 in DNA: TGTGCCAGCTCACCACGTACTGGGGCCAACGTCCTGACTTTC.

The table lists this clone with a few counts. The chain employs TRBV5-4 and TRBJ1-4; tentative D call: TRBD1 (5 bases). The CDR3 has 15 amino acids. Germline CDR1 SGHNT, CDR2 YYREEE (reference sequence). Trimming took off 3 bases at V and 6 bases at J, with 15 bases between the two ends. CDR3 sequence reads: CASSSQGFHYEKLFF. As DNA, the CDR3 is TGTGCCAGCAGCTCTCAGGGTTTCCATTATGAAAAACTGTTTTTT.

J is TRBJ1-1 and V is TRBV10-3; TRBD1 aligns across 7 bases. Germline values: CDR1 ENHRY, CDR2 SYGVKD. This CDR3 comprises 12 residues. V was pared by 10 bases and J by 0 bases, with 2 bases of the junction left unmatched. In nucleotides, the CDR3 is TGTGCCACGGGACAGTTGAACACTGAAGCTTTCTTT. This encodes CATGQLNTEAFF.

V usage is TRBV28 and J usage is TRBJ2-3; a possible D gene is TRBD2 (5 bases). The CDR3 contains 17 residues. Trimming stripped 4 bases from V and 4 bases from J, with 21 bases between. Germline V gene lookup returns CDR1 MDHEN and CDR2 SYDVKM. This CDR3 is CASSSPVRGSFSDTQYF. In nucleotides, the CDR3 is TGTGCCAGCAGTTCCCCCGTACGAGGGAGTTTCTCAGATACGCAGTATTTT.

The chain recombines TRBV15 with TRBJ2-5; D might be TRBD2 (6 bases). CDR1 is LNHNV and CDR2 is YYDKDF in the germline V gene (reference sequence). Between the trimmed V and J ends, which lost 0 bases and 4 bases, there was a span of 12 bases. The CDR3 has 15 residues. The CDR3 bases are TGTGCCACCAGCAGAGATCCCTGGGGAGGAGAGACCCAGTACTTC. It is translated as CATSRDPWGGETQYF.

J is TRBJ1-1 and V is TRBV10-3, with 7 bases matching TRBD1. With 5 bases clipped from V and 8 bases from J, the junction kept 8 bases outside the gene matches. The CDR3 length is 13 residues. From germline, CDR1 is ENHRY and CDR2 SYGVKD. The CDR3 sequence is CAISNMTGPEAFF. CDR3 DNA sequence: TGTGCCATCAGTAATATGACAGGGCCAGAAGCTTTCTTT.

The genes are TRBV28 and TRBJ2-6; 10 bases line up with TRBD1. CDR1 and CDR2 (germline): MDHEN, SYDVKM. V gave up 6 bases and J gave up 2 bases; unmatched junction bases: 7. CDR3 length: 17 residues. The CDR3: CASRRPGQGTGANVLTF. CDR3 nucleotide sequence: TGTGCCAGCAGACGGCCGGGACAGGGGACTGGGGCCAACGTCCTGACTTTC.

The V call is TRBV6-1, the J call TRBJ1-4; 8 bases match TRBD1. Trimming removed 3 bases from V and 3 bases from J; junction bases left unmatched: 6. Germline assignment: CDR1 MNHNS and CDR2 SASEGT. The CDR3 loop spans 16 amino acids. The CDR3 sequence is CASSDRPGQANEKLFF. The DNA of the CDR3 is TGTGCCAGCAGTGACCGCCCGGGACAGGCTAATGAAAAACTGTTTTTT.

The rearrangement links TRBV28 to TRBJ1-5; TRBD1 is a possible D gene (5 bases). V was pared by 1 base and J by 4 bases, with 11 bases between. Per germline, CDR1 MDHEN and CDR2 SYDVKM. The CDR3 length is 15 residues. The CDR3 bases are TGTGCCAGCAGTTTATCGTTAGCAGGGAATCAGCCCCAGCATTTT. Its translation: CASSLSLAGNQPQHF.

The CDR3 DNA is TGTGCCAGCAGTTTCGGTCCTGGAGTTAGCACAGATACGCAGTATTTT. Translated: CASSFGPGVSTDTQYF. The chain carries TRBV27 and TRBJ2-3; D remains ambiguous. The CDR3 extends over 16 amino acids. CDR1 and CDR2 (germline): MNHEY, SMNVEV (reference sequence). Trimming removed 3 bases from V and 0 bases from J, with 13 bases in between.

The rearrangement links TRBV7-9 to TRBJ1-3; 9 bases agree with TRBD1. Germline loops: CDR1 SEHNR, CDR2 FQNEAQ (reference sequence). Trimming took 1 base from V and 4 from J; bases not matched to a gene: 14. CDR3 length equals 19 residues. CDR3 sequence reads: CASSLDSGGTGLEGNTIYF. The CDR3 DNA reads TGTGCCAGCAGCTTAGACAGCGGCGGGACAGGGTTGGAAGGAAACACCATATATTTT.

CDR3 DNA sequence: TGTGCCAGCAGCGTAACAGGGACAGTCCTAAATCAGCCCCAGCATTTT. Protein product: CASSVTGTVLNQPQHF. The rearrangement links TRBV5-5 to TRBJ1-5; 7 bases map to TRBD1. The V gene end was trimmed by 4 bases and the J gene end by 4 bases; junction bases not matched to a gene: 11. The V gene's germline CDR1 is SGHKS and CDR2 YYEKEE (reference sequence). CDR3 size: 16 residues.

The V call is TRBV5-6, the J call TRBJ1-1; 10 nucleotides agree with TRBD1. The germline V gene encodes CDR1 SGHDT and CDR2 YYEEEE. The CDR3 contains 16 residues. The J segment lost 3 bases and the V segment lost 2 bases, leaving 7 bases of the junction unmatched. CDR3 nucleotide sequence: TGTGCCAGCAGCTTCAGGACAGGGGGGGACCACACTGAAGCTTTCTTT. It is translated as CASSFRTGGDHTEAFF.

The J gene is TRBJ1-2, the V gene TRBV13, with unresolved D. Germline assignment: CDR1 PRHDT and CDR2 FYEKMQ (reference sequence). Trimming cost V 3 bases and J 5 bases, with 19 bases left between them. The CDR3 extends over 16 amino acids. The chain's CDR3 is CASSFNGEETFYGYTF. DNA of the CDR3: TGTGCCAGCAGCTTCAACGGAGAGGAGACCTTTTATGGCTACACCTTC.

This clone was seen more than once but under ten times. J is TRBJ2-5 and V is TRBV7-3; 9 bases agree with TRBD2. Trimming cost V 5 bases and J 1 base; bases outside gene matches: 2. The length of the CDR3 is 14 residues. The germline V gene has CDR1 SGHTA and CDR2 FQGTGA. CDR3 sequence reads: CASSLAGLQETQYF. Here the CDR3 DNA reads TGTGCCAGCAGCCTAGCGGGACTCCAAGAGACCCAGTACTTC.

Here the CDR3 reads CASRTGTAENTGELFF. As DNA, the CDR3 is TGTGCCAGCAGGACTGGGACAGCAGAGAACACCGGGGAGCTGTTTTTT. The V call is TRBV2, the J call TRBJ2-2; TRBD1 agrees at 7 bases. Germline-derived CDR1 and CDR2 are SNHLY and FYNNEI. The V segment lost 6 bases and the J segment 1 base; nucleotides outside the gene matches: 8. This CDR3 has 16 amino acids.

The CDR3 sequence is CASRPDSEAREQYF. The DNA for the CDR3 is TGCGCCAGCAGACCGGATTCAGAGGCGAGGGAGCAGTACTTC. V gene TRBV5-1 combines with J gene TRBJ2-7; D is uncertain. Trimming left V 5 bases short and J 7 bases short, with 19 bases between. Germline CDR1 reads SGHRS; CDR2 reads YFSETQ. There are 14 residues in the CDR3.

The chain joins TRBV5-1 to TRBJ2-1, with 12 positions matching TRBD2. With 1 base clipped from V and 9 bases from J, the junction kept 8 bases outside the gene matches. CDR3 size: 16 residues. Germline V gene sequence: CDR1 SGHRS, CDR2 YFSETQ. CDR3 nucleotide sequence: TGCGCCAGCAGCTTGAGGACTAGCGGGAACGGCGGTGAGCAGTTCTTC. Amino acids: CASSLRTSGNGGEQFF.